This T cell receptor (beta chain) was retrieved from a study of T cells after yellow fever vaccination. Study background: Preparation of the low-cell-number fractions used SMART-Seq v4 Ultra Low Input. Study-wide points: In post-booster samples, most primary-vaccination clones reappeared (about 97% CD4, approximately 91% CD8).

With respect to this clonotype: The antigen is unknown.

One entry per CDR3 protein results from TCRdb running MiXCR on the 5' RACE reads. The sample records approximately 300,000 distinct CDR3 sequences, under 15% being singletons. Sequenced material: CD4+ T cells sorted from PBMCs, taken 45 days after the yellow fever booster vaccination. This sequence was found in a young man who received the YFV17D yellow fever vaccine.

Here the CDR3 reads CASSLAQLLQETQYF. In nucleotides, the CDR3 is TGTGCCAGCAGCTTGGCACAGTTACTACAAGAGACCCAGTACTTC. J is TRBJ2-5 and V is TRBV5-6; the D is unclear. V was clipped by 0 bases and J by 2 bases, with 11 bases between them. The CDR3 contains 15 residues. In germline, CDR1 is SGHDT, CDR2 YYEEEE. The entire variable domain, with the rest obtained from reference TRBV5-6 and TRBJ2-5, is as follows: DAGVTQSPTHLIKTRGQQVTLRCSPKSGHDTVSWYQQALGQGPQFIFQYYEEEERQRGNFPDRFSGHQFPNYSSELNVNALLLGDSALYLCASSLAQLLQETQYFGPGTRLLVL.